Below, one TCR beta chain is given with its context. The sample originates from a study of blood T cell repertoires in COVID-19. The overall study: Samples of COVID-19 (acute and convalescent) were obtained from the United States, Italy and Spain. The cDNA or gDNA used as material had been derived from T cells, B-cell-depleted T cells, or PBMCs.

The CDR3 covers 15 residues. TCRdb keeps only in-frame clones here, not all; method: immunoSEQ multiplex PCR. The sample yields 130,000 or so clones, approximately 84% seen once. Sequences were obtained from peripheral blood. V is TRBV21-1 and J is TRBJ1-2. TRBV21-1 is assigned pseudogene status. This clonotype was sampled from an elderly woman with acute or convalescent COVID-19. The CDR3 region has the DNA TGTGCCAGCAGCAAAGCCCTGGGGGGAAGAGGAGGCTACACCTTC. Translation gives CASSKALGGRGGYTF.